The T cell receptor beta chain described here comes from a study of cytomegalovirus exposure and HLA in healthy donors. General study findings and limits: V- and J-gene trimming in TCR beta was tied to a missense DCLRE1C variant by an analysis performed later.

In regard to this clone: Its matching antigen is unknown.

The V gene end was trimmed by 0 bases and the J gene end by 7 bases; junction bases not matched to a gene: 7. CDR1 SGDLS and CDR2 YYNGEE come from the germline V gene. The CDR3 runs to 17 residues. 60 Vbeta and 13 Jbeta primers were used in PCR. Only in-frame clones appear in the TCRdb table, and some are missing; sequencing was by immunoSEQ multiplex PCR. Here the sample spans approximately 80,000 clones, 65% to 80% being singletons. Sequences were obtained from PBMCs. The TCR originated in a man aged 60 to 69 in good health and CMV-seronegative. The rearrangement uses TRBV9 and TRBJ2-4, with 13 bases fitting TRBD2. CDR3 DNA sequence: TGTGCCAGCAGCGTAGCTGGACTAGCGGGGGCTGGGAACATTCAGTACTTC. Residues: CASSVAGLAGAGNIQYF.